Sequencing of this TCR beta chain was carried out in a study of T cells expressing NK-cell markers. In germline, CDR1 is DFQATT, CDR2 SNEGSKA (reference sequence). The CDR3 runs to 11 residues. Using the 5' RACE reads, TCRdb records one entry per CDR3 protein without DNA. Its table records approximately 460,000 distinct CDR3 sequences. This clonotype was obtained from a woman between 18 and 70 years old in good health. The chain joins TRBV20-1 to TRBJ2-3; TCRdb returns TRBD1, unconfirmable since there is no DNA. Sequencing was carried out using blood T cells: a sorted CD56 or NKG2C T cell subset, CD4+ or CD8+ T cells, or bulk PBMC T cells (not recorded which). CDR3: CSAEGLPESYF.